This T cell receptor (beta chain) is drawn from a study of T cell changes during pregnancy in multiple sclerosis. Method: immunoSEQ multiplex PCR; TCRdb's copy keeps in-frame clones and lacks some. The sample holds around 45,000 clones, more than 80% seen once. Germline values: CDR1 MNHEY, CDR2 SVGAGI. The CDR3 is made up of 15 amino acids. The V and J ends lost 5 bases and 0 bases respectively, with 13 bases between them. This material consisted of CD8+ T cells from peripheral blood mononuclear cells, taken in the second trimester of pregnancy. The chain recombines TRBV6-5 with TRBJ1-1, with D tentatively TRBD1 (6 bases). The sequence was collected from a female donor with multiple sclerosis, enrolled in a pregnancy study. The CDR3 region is CASSLPGQMNTEAFF. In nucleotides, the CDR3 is TGTGCCAGCAGTCTCCCGGGACAAATGAACACTGAAGCTTTCTTT.